This TCR beta chain was captured by sequencing in a study of prognosis after radiotherapy for stage I lung cancer. Study-level points and caveats: Reduced unique TCR clone counts were recorded after stereotactic body radiation therapy, with a median of 10,088 versus 6,861.

The junction had 13 bases not matched to a gene; V was cut back by 6 bases and J by 5 bases. The CDR3 consists of 14 residues. Germline V gene data show CDR1 as DFQATT and CDR2 as SNEGSKA (reference sequence). In its sample, this clonotype was seen many times. Its antigen is not identified. Since a much larger clone is just one base distant, this may be a read error. With two-round multiplex PCR, TCR beta CDR3 sequences were amplified from genomic DNA. Primers specific to each TRBV and TRBJ gene drove first-round PCR. Each CDR3 protein gets one entry after TCRdb re-called the multiplex PCR reads with MiXCR. The data show 13,000 or so distinct CDR3 sequences, 47% seen once.

The source material was PBMCs, sampled before or after stereotactic body radiation therapy (not recorded which). The TCR was taken from a donor at least 50 years old with non-small cell lung cancer. V gene TRBV20-1 combines with J gene TRBJ2-7, with TRBD1 identical over 7 bases. CDR3: CSATHGTVNHEQYF. The CDR3 DNA sequence: TGCAGTGCCACCCACGGGACAGTGAACCACGAGCAGTACTTC.